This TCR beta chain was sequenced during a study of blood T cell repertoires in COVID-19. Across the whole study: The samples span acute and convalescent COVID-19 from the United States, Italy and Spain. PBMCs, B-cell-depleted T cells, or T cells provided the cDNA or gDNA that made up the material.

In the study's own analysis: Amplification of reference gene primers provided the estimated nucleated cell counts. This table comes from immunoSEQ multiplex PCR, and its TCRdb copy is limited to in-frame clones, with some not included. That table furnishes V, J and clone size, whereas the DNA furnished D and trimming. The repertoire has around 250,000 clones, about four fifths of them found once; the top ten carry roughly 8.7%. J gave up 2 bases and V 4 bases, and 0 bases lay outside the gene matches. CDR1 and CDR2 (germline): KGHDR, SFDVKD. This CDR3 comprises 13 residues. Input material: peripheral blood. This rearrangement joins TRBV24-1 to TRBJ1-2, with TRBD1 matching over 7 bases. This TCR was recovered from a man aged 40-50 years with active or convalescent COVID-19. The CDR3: CATSEQGNYGYTF. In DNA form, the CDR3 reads TGTGCCACCAGTGAACAGGGGAACTATGGCTACACCTTC.